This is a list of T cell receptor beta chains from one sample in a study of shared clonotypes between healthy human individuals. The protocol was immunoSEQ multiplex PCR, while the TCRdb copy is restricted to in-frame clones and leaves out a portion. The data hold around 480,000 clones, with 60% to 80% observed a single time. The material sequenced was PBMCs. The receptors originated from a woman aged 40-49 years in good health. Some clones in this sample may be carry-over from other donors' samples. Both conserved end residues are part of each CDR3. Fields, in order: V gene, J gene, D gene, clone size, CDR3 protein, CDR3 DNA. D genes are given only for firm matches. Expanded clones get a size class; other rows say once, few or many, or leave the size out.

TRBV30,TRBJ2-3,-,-,CAWSVMTEVDTQYF,TGTGCCTGGAGTGTAATGACGGAGGTGGATACGCAGTATTTT
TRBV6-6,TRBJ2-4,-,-,CASSLGDTKNIQYF,TGTGCCAGCAGCTTAGGGGATACCAAAAACATTCAGTACTTC
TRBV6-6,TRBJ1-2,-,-,CASITRGPGLYYGYTF,TGTGCCAGCATCACTCGAGGCCCGGGACTCTACTATGGCTACACCTTC
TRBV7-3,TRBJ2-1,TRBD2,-,CASSLTSTGGPNNEQFF,TGTGCCAGCAGCTTAACTAGTACGGGAGGGCCTAACAATGAGCAGTTCTTC
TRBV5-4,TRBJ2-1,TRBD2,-,CASSLGVAGNLDEQFF,TGTGCCAGCAGCTTGGGAGTAGCGGGAAACTTAGATGAGCAGTTCTTC
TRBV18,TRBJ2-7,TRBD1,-,CASSPGTGYGLEQYF,TGTGCCAGCTCACCAGGGACAGGGTATGGATTGGAGCAGTACTTC
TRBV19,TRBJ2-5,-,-,CASSIWGYQETQYF,TGTGCCAGTAGTATATGGGGGTACCAAGAGACCCAGTACTTC
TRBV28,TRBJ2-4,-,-,CASSPPGSRNIQYF,TGTGCCAGCAGTCCTCCCGGGAGTAGAAACATTCAGTACTTC
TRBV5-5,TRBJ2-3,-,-,CASSLAADTQYF,TGTGCCAGCAGCTTGGCCGCAGATACGCAGTATTTT
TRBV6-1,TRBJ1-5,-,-,CASSAGTDSNQPQHF,TGTGCCAGCAGTGCCGGGACCGATTCGAATCAGCCCCAGCATTTT
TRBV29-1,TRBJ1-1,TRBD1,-,CSVEGQRMNTEAFF,TGCAGCGTTGAGGGACAGCGAATGAACACTGAAGCTTTCTTT
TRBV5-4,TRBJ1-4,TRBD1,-,CASSLGGTGPTNEKLFF,TGTGCCAGCAGCTTGGGTGGGACAGGGCCTACTAATGAAAAACTGTTTTTT
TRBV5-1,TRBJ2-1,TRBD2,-,CASSLVLADNEQFF,TGCGCCAGCAGCTTGGTACTAGCGGACAATGAGCAGTTCTTC
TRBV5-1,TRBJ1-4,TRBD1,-,CASSPDRGREKLFF,TGCGCCAGCAGCCCGGACAGGGGGCGTGAAAAACTGTTTTTT
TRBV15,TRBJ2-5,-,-,CATSRDWSGEETQYF,TGTGCCACCAGCAGAGATTGGAGCGGAGAAGAGACCCAGTACTTC
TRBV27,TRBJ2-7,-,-,CASRRIYEQYF,TGTGCCAGCAGGCGGATCTACGAGCAGTACTTC
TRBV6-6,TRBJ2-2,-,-,CASTLDRNAGELFF,TGTGCCAGCACCTTAGACAGGAACGCCGGGGAGCTGTTTTTT
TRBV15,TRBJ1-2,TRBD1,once,CATSRDRGAGGEYGYTF,TGTGCCACCAGCAGAGATCGTGGGGCAGGGGGGGAATATGGCTACACCTTC
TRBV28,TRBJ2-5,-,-,CASSFAGIETQYF,TGTGCCAGCAGTTTCGCAGGGATCGAGACCCAGTACTTC
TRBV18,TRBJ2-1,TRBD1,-,CASSYGTANEQFF,TGTGCCAGCTCATACGGGACAGCCAATGAGCAGTTCTTC
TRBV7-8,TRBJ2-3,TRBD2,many,CASSISGRADTQYF,TGTGCCAGCAGCATTAGCGGGAGGGCAGATACGCAGTATTTT
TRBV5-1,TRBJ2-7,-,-,CASRPGSTYEQYF,TGCGCCAGCAGGCCAGGGTCCACCTACGAGCAGTACTTC
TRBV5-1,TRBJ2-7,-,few,CASSLASGYEQYF,TGCGCCAGCAGTTTAGCGAGTGGGTACGAGCAGTACTTC
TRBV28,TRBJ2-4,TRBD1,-,CASTGQAKNIQYF,TGTGCCAGCACGGGACAGGCCAAAAACATTCAGTACTTC
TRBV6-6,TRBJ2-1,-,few,CASAGLYNEQFF,TGTGCCAGCGCGGGACTTTACAATGAGCAGTTCTTC
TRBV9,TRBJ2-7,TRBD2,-,CASSVGGSGSEEQYF,TGTGCCAGCAGCGTAGGGGGCAGCGGGAGTGAAGAGCAGTACTTC
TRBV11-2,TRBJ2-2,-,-,CASSQGIGSTGELFF,TGTGCCAGCAGTCAGGGGATAGGTTCCACCGGGGAGCTGTTTTTT
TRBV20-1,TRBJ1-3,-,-,CSARVRNTIYF,TGCAGTGCTAGAGTTAGGAACACCATATATTTT
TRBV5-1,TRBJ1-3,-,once,CASSLAPGNTIYF,TGCGCCAGCAGCTTAGCCCCTGGAAACACCATATATTTT
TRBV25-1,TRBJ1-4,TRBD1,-,CASSRQGGGTNEKLFF,TGTGCCAGCAGCAGACAGGGGGGTGGAACTAATGAAAAACTGTTTTTT
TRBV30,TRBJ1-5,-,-,CAWMARDDQPQHF,TGTGCCTGGATGGCGCGGGACGATCAGCCCCAGCATTTT
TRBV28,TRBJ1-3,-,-,CASSLVSSSGNTIYF,TGTGCCAGCAGTTTGGTCTCGAGCTCTGGAAACACCATATATTTT
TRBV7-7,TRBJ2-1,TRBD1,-,CASSPGGAENEQFF,TGTGCTAGCAGCCCAGGGGGTGCTGAGAATGAGCAGTTCTTC
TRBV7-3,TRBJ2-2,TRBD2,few,CASSLSGRDGELFF,TGTGCCAGCAGCTTAAGCGGGAGGGACGGGGAGCTGTTTTTT
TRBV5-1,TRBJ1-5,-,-,CASSLGTEQPQHF,TGCGCCAGCAGCTTGGGGACAGAACAGCCCCAGCATTTT
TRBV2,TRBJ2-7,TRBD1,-,CASRRGRDEQYF,TGTGCCAGCAGAAGGGGGCGCGACGAGCAGTACTTC
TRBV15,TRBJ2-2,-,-,CATSRDVGTGELFF,TGTGCCACCAGCAGAGATGTCGGAACCGGGGAGCTGTTTTTT
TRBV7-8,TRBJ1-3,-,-,CASSPLGGPSGNTIYF,TGTGCCAGCAGCCCACTGGGCGGCCCCTCTGGAAACACCATATATTTT
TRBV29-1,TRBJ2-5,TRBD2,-,CSVEGLAGGETQYF,TGCAGCGTTGAGGGACTAGCGGGAGGAGAGACCCAGTACTTC
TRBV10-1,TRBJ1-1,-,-,CASSGDRGDTEAFF,TGCGCCAGCAGTGGTGACAGAGGAGACACTGAAGCTTTCTTT
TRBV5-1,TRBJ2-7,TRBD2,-,CASSTLGLAGDEQYF,TGCGCCAGCAGCACCTTAGGACTAGCGGGAGACGAGCAGTACTTC
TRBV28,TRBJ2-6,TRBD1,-,CASRSGNRGITGANVLTF,TGTGCCAGCAGGTCAGGGAACAGGGGGATTACTGGGGCCAACGTCCTGACTTTC
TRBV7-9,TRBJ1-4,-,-,CASSTRHGEKLFF,TGTGCCAGCAGCACCCGACACGGTGAAAAACTGTTTTTT
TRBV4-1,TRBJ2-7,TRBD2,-,CASSHGLAGQQYF,TGCGCCAGCAGCCACGGACTAGCGGGACAGCAGTACTTC
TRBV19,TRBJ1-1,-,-,CASSIRQGNTEAFF,TGTGCCAGTAGTATTCGTCAGGGGAACACTGAAGCTTTCTTT
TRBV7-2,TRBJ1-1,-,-,CASSLRTEMNTEAFF,TGTGCCAGCAGCTTAAGGACGGAGATGAACACTGAAGCTTTCTTT
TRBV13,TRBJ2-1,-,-,CASSPLSSYNEQFF,TGTGCCAGCAGCCCCCTGAGCTCCTACAATGAGCAGTTCTTC
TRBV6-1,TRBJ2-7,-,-,CASSEKAAYEQYF,TGTGCCAGCAGTGAGAAGGCAGCATACGAGCAGTACTTC
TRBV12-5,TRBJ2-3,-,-,CASALPRVTDTQYF,TGTGCTAGTGCCCTCCCAAGAGTAACAGATACGCAGTATTTT
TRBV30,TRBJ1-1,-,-,CAWSVGIEGTEAFF,TGTGCCTGGAGTGTTGGAATAGAAGGCACTGAAGCTTTCTTT
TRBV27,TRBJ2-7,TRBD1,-,CASTSGTETYEQYF,TGTGCCAGCACGTCCGGGACAGAGACCTACGAGCAGTACTTC
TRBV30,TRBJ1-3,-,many,CAWSLRDTIYF,TGTGCCTGGAGTCTGAGGGACACCATATATTTT
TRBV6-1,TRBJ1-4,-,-,CASSEAQEKLFF,TGTGCCAGCAGTGAAGCGCAGGAAAAACTGTTTTTT
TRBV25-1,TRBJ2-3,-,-,CASSEYGLGTDTQYF,TGTGCCAGCAGTGAATATGGACTGGGCACAGATACGCAGTATTTT
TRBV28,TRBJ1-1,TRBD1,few,CASSGGEGNTEAFF,TGTGCCAGTTCAGGGGGGGAGGGGAACACTGAAGCTTTCTTT